Below, 2 T cell receptor beta chains from the same sample are listed, as sequenced in a study of neurological immune-mediated disorders. TCRdb independently ran MiXCR on the 5' RACE reads; one entry per CDR3 protein. Here the sample spans 70,000 to 90,000 distinct CDR3 sequences, less than 5.5% being singletons. The material sequenced was PBMCs. These receptors were obtained from a woman aged 30 to 39 with multiple sclerosis.

This clonotype was observed at least ten times. The chain uses TRBV12-3 or TRBV12-4 and TRBJ1-4; D remains ambiguous. V lost 5 bases, J lost 12 bases, and 16 bases lay in between. The CDR3 length is 13 residues. The CDR3 sequence is CASSLDSKAELFF. The CDR3 DNA is TGTGCCAGCAGTCTCGACTCGAAGGCGGAACTGTTTTTT.

This rearrangement joins TRBV20-1 to TRBJ2-3; D possibly corresponds to TRBD2 (5 bases). There are 14 residues in the CDR3. Between the trimmed V and J ends, which lost 3 bases and 10 bases, there was a span of 20 bases. Germline-derived CDR1 and CDR2 are DFQATT and SNEGSKA (reference sequence). CDR3 DNA sequence: TGCAGTGCTAGTCTTTCGCGCGGGCTAGACGCGCAGTATTTT. It translates to CSASLSRGLDAQYF.